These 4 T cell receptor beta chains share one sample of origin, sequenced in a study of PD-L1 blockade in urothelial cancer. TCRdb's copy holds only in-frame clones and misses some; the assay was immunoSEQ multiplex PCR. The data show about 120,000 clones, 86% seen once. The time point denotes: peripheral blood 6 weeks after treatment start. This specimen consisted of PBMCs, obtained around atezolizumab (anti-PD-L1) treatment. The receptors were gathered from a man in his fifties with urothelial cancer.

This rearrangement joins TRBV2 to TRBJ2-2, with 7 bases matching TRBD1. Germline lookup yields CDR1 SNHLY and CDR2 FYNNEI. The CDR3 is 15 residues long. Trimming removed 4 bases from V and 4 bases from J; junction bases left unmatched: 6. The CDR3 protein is CASSGQGRGTGELFF. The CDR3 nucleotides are TGTGCCAGCAGTGGACAGGGAAGGGGCACCGGGGAGCTGTTTTTT.

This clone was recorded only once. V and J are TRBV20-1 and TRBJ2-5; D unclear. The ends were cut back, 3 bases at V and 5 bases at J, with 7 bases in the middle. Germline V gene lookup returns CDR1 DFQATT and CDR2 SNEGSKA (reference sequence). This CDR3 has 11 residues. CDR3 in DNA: TGCAGTGCTAGGGCCCCGGAGACCCAGTACTTC. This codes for CSARAPETQYF.

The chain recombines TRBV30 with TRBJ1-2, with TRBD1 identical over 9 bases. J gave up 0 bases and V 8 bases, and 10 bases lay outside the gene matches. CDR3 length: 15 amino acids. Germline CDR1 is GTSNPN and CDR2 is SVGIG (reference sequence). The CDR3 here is CARGTGRETNYGYTF. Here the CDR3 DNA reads TGTGCCCGGGGGACAGGGAGAGAAACTAACTATGGCTACACCTTC.

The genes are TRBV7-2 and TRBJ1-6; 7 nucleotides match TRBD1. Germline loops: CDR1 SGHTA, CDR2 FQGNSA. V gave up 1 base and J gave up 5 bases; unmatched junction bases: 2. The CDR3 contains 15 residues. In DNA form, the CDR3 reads TGTGCCAGCAGCTTAGGGCAGGGGGATAATTCACCCCTCCACTTT. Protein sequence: CASSLGQGDNSPLHF.